Detailed here is one T cell receptor beta chain. These data are taken from a study of blood T cell repertoires in COVID-19. Study-level background: There were acute and convalescent COVID-19 samples, and they came from the United States, Italy and Spain. PBMCs, B-cell-depleted T cells, or T cells provided the cDNA or gDNA that made up the material.

How the authors handled the data: Amplified reference gene primers provided the basis for estimating nucleated cell counts. Libraries were prepared by immunoSEQ multiplex PCR; TCRdb keeps only in-frame clonotypes and omits some of them. That table supplies the V and J calls and clone size; D and trimming were determined from the DNA. The profile covers some 54,000 clones, with 75% to 90% appearing a single time and 1.9% taken by the ten largest. Trimming removed 0 bases at V and 1 base at J, with 9 bases between. Germline V gives CDR1 MNHEY, CDR2 SVGAGI. The length of the CDR3 is 15 residues. V gene TRBV6-5 combines with J gene TRBJ1-1; TRBD1 is a possible D gene (5 bases). Source material: peripheral blood. This receptor was taken from a woman aged 55 to 70 with acute or convalescent COVID-19. This CDR3 is CASSYSQGKNTEAFF. DNA of the CDR3: TGTGCCAGCAGTTACTCCCAGGGAAAGAACACTGAAGCTTTCTTT.